Listed here are 14 T cell receptor beta chains from one sample, sequenced in a study of regulatory T cells in long-lasting Graves disease. The time point was: newly diagnosed GD, antithyroid drugs for less than 3 months. The TCR library used RNA extracted from PBMCs. Building of the TCR beta libraries involved iRepertoire HTBI primers and Arm-PCR of CDR3 regions. TCRdb used MiXCR to reprocess the multiplex PCR reads, holding one entry per CDR3 protein. This table holds roughly 420,000 distinct CDR3 sequences, around 15% found once. This same sample was also part of a study on T cells in Graves' hyperthyroidism and ophthalmopathy.

This material consisted of peripheral blood mononuclear cells (PBMCs), taken at new diagnosis, from a patient treated with antithyroid drugs. The source of these receptors is a woman aged 50 to 65 with Graves disease.

This clonotype has a count of ten or more. The chain combines TRBV3-1 with TRBJ2-3; no clear D gene. The CDR3 contains 15 residues. Trimming stripped 1 base from V and 3 bases from J, with 11 bases between. Germline lookup yields CDR1 LGHDT and CDR2 YNNKEL (reference sequence). The CDR3 nucleotides are TGTGCCAGCAGCCAAGTCAGCGTACCTACAGATACGCAGTATTTT. Residues: CASSQVSVPTDTQYF.

In its sample, this clonotype was seen a few times. The chain carries TRBV19 and TRBJ2-5; 7 bases fit TRBD2. Germline CDR1 and CDR2: LNHDA and SQIVND (reference sequence). V gave up 10 bases and J gave up 1 base; unmatched junction bases: 15. There are 16 residues in the CDR3. The CDR3 region is CATRSSLAESQETQYF. In nucleotides, the CDR3 is TGTGCCACGAGGAGTAGTCTAGCGGAGTCCCAAGAGACCCAGTACTTC.

The gene calls are TRBV5-1 and TRBJ1-2; 7 nucleotides match TRBD1. V dropped 1 base and J dropped 7; count of bases not matched to a gene: 7. Germline-derived CDR1 and CDR2 are SGHRS and YFSETQ. CDR3 size: 14 residues. The CDR3 is CASSLRGQEIGYTF. The CDR3 DNA follows: TGCGCCAGCAGCTTGCGCGGACAGGAAATTGGCTACACCTTC.

The rearrangement links TRBV6-1 to TRBJ1-6, with D possibly matching TRBD1 (5 bases). The CDR3 loop spans 15 amino acids. V gave up 2 bases and J gave up 7 bases, with 12 bases separating them. Germline CDR1 reads MNHNS; CDR2 reads SASEGT. CDR3 in DNA: TGTGCCAGCAGTGAAAAACGACAGTCGAATTCACCCCTCCACTTT. The encoded protein is CASSEKRQSNSPLHF.

This clonotype was counted many times. The chain combines TRBV29-1 with TRBJ2-1; the D call may be TRBD1 or TRBD2 (5 bases each). Germline loops: CDR1 SQVTM, CDR2 ANQGSEA. Trimming left V 3 bases short and J 4 bases short, with 25 bases between. This CDR3 spans 18 amino acids. The CDR3 reads CSVDPSGHLLGTYNEQFF. The CDR3 DNA is TGCAGCGTTGACCCCTCGGGCCACCTACTAGGGACGTACAATGAGCAGTTCTTC.

A word on this clonotype: A much larger clone differs by one base, so this may be a read error. Because the CDR3 is missing its conserved closing phenylalanine or tryptophan, this is likely a read error. The chain employs TRBV7-3 and TRBJ1-5, with D maybe TRBD1 (5 bases). Germline V lookup: CDR1 SGHTA, CDR2 FQGTGA. The CDR3 covers 15 residues. V was pared by 5 bases and J by 1 base, with 12 bases between. CDR3 region: CASSQRQRSNQPQHL. The CDR3 coding sequence is TGTGCCAGCAGCCAAAGACAGAGAAGCAATCAGCCCCAGCATTTA.

In its sample, this clonotype was seen a few times. The rearrangement links TRBV18 to TRBJ2-2; the match to TRBD2 covers 12 bases. Germline CDR1 and CDR2: KGHSH and LQKENI. The CDR3 extends over 17 amino acids. The V and J ends lost 2 bases and 8 bases, in that order; junction bases with no gene match: 9. CDR3 amino acids: CASSPSGLAGLPGELFF. CDR3 DNA: TGTGCCAGCTCACCATCCGGACTAGCGGGATTACCGGGGGAGCTGTTTTTT.

The chain links TRBV2 to TRBJ2-3; D gene unclear. Germline V CDR1 and CDR2: SNHLY, FYNNEI. The CDR3 is 13 residues long. With 6 bases removed from V and 2 bases from J, the gap between germline ends came to 9 bases. This chain's CDR3 is CASRSEITDTQYF. Written as DNA, the CDR3 is TGTGCCAGCAGATCTGAGATCACAGATACGCAGTATTTT.

This rearrangement joins TRBV27 to TRBJ2-4, with D tentatively TRBD1 or TRBD2 (7 bases each). The length of the CDR3 is 14 residues. Germline V CDR1 and CDR2: MNHEY, SMNVEV (reference sequence). Trimming pared 6 bases from V and 6 bases from J, leaving 15 bases between. CDR3 bases: TGTGCCAGCAGCCCCTCAGGGGGGGGAAACATTCAGTACTTC. Translated: CASSPSGGGNIQYF.

The V and J genes are TRBV27 and TRBJ2-1, with D possibly TRBD1 on 6 matching bases. Looked up from germline, CDR1 is MNHEY and CDR2 is SMNVEV (reference sequence). Trimming stripped 4 bases from V and 3 bases from J, with 10 bases between. This CDR3 contains 14 residues. The CDR3 reads CASSSRDIYNEQFF. The CDR3 bases are TGTGCCAGCAGTTCCCGGGACATCTACAATGAGCAGTTCTTC.

This clonotype has a handful of counts. The rearrangement uses TRBV7-8 and TRBJ2-1; TRBD2 aligns across 11 bases. The CDR3 is 21 residues long. Germline lookup yields CDR1 SGHVS and CDR2 FQNEAQ. The V and J ends lost 5 bases and 9 bases, in that order; junction bases with no gene match: 27. CDR3 amino acids: CASSLNVRGTSGSRFGGEQFF. CDR3 nucleotide sequence: TGTGCCAGCAGCCTCAACGTCCGAGGGACTAGCGGCTCAAGGTTTGGGGGTGAGCAGTTCTTC.

At least ten counts were recorded for this clonotype. This rearrangement joins TRBV6-5 to TRBJ2-1, with TRBD2 matching 9 bases. Germline V gives CDR1 MNHEY, CDR2 SVGAGI. The CDR3 totals 17 residues. The ends lost 4 bases at V and 7 bases at J; junction bases unmatched: 14. The CDR3, as DNA: TGTGCCAGCAGTTCCCGGGTGGGCGGGAGCGGGGGGAATGAGCAGTTCTTC. Translated, it gives CASSSRVGGSGGNEQFF.

For this clonotype: This may arise from a read error, as a much more abundant clone is one base away. The chain has TRBV28 and TRBJ2-2, with D maybe TRBD2 (5 bases). The CDR3 is made up of 17 amino acids. CDR1 and CDR2 from the germline V gene are MDHEN and SYDVKM. CDR3 amino acids: CASSYPSAGTNTGELLF. The CDR3 DNA reads TGTGCCAGCAGTTATCCTTCGGCTGGAACGAACACCGGGGAGCTGCTTTTT. The full variable domain, completed using reference TRBV28 and TRBJ2-2, is DVKVTQSSRYLVKRTGEKVFLECVQDMDHENMFWYRQDPGLGLRLIYFSYDVKMKEKGDIPEGYSVSREKKERFSLILESASTNQTSMYLCASSYPSAGTNTGELLFGEGSRLTVL.

This clonotype came up many times. The DNA for the CDR3 is TGCAGTGCTAGACAAAACTACGAGCAGTACTTC. It yields the protein CSARQNYEQYF. The V call is TRBV20-1, the J call TRBJ2-7, with D hard to call. Germline CDR1 is DFQATT and CDR2 is SNEGSKA (reference sequence). The CDR3 spans 11 residues. Trimming stripped 2 bases from V and 3 bases from J, with 5 bases between.